The 22 T cell receptor beta chains in this list originate from one sample, sequenced in a study of blood T cells in healthy people across ages (dated by TCRdb to between 2015 and 2017). The library was produced with 5' RACE. TCRdb lists the instrument as Illumina HiSeq 2500. A second PCR of about 7 to 12 cycles was run with a J-beta primer mix and a sample-barcoded 5' primer. Using fastp at Q25 and MiXCR, TCRdb reprocessed the public reads and kept productive beta chains. CDR3 protein duplicates are merged, each entry listing the most common genes and DNA. Across this sample there are about 640,000 distinct CDR3 sequences, with roughly 53% seen only once. Jointly, the top ten make up over 30% of the sample. Sequencing was done on a sample of blood. Receptors originate from a man in his 60s in good health.

With respect to this clonotype: A read error may be the cause here, since a much bigger clone is one base away. The chain is built from TRBV28 and TRBJ1-2; TRBD1 matches 7 bases. The CDR3 has 14 amino acids. Trimming removed 4 bases from V and 8 bases from J; junction bases left unmatched: 10. Germline V lookup: CDR1 MDHEN, CDR2 SYDVKM. CDR3 sequence: CASSSETGDWGYTF. The CDR3 DNA reads TGTGCCAGCAGTTCCGAAACAGGGGATTGGGGCTACACCTTC.

The chain couples TRBV5-4 to TRBJ2-3; tentative D call: TRBD1 (6 bases). Trimming cost V 4 bases and J 5 bases, with 14 bases left between them. This CDR3 is 14 amino acids long. Germline CDR1 SGHNT, CDR2 YYREEE (reference sequence). CDR3 in DNA: TGTGCCAGCAGCCAGGACAGTCTCAGAGATACGCAGTATTTT. The encoded protein is CASSQDSLRDTQYF.

The chain recombines TRBV29-1 with TRBJ2-1, with TRBD2 identical over 14 bases. J lost 0 bases, V lost 4 bases, and 5 bases had no gene match. The CDR3 has 17 residues. Germline V gene data show CDR1 as SQVTM and CDR2 as ANQGSEA. The chain's CDR3 is CSVGGLAGVPSYNEQFF. CDR3 sequence (DNA): TGCAGCGTTGGGGGACTAGCGGGGGTTCCCTCCTACAATGAGCAGTTCTTC.

This chain joins TRBV10-3 and TRBJ2-3; D possibly corresponds to TRBD2 (5 bases). The V end was cut by 6 bases, the J end by 0 bases, with 10 bases between. The CDR3 is made up of 14 amino acids. Per the germline V gene, CDR1 is ENHRY and CDR2 is SYGVKD. The chain's CDR3 is CAISGLGSTDTQYF. DNA of the CDR3: TGTGCCATCAGCGGACTGGGGAGCACAGATACGCAGTATTTT.

This clonotype was detected only a few times. The CDR3 DNA reads TGTGCCAGCAGCCGCGGAACTGACAGGGGGGGGCAGTTCTTC. Translated, it gives CASSRGTDRGGQFF. The chain recombines TRBV3-1 with TRBJ2-1; TRBD1 agrees at 9 bases. This CDR3 has 14 residues. The trim removed 4 bases at V and 12 bases at J, leaving 10 bases unmatched. Germline CDR1 LGHDT, CDR2 YNNKEL (reference sequence).

The rearrangement joins TRBV2 to TRBJ2-1, with 8 nucleotides matching TRBD2. The CDR3 length is 15 residues. From germline, CDR1 is SNHLY and CDR2 FYNNEI. The trim removed 2 bases at V and 5 bases at J, leaving 5 bases unmatched. The CDR3 DNA follows: TGTGCCAGCAGTGAATCGGCGGGGGGTCACAATGAGCAGTTCTTC. This gives the protein CASSESAGGHNEQFF.

The V gene is TRBV7-9, the J gene TRBJ1-2, with D tentatively TRBD1 (5 bases). Trimming took 3 bases from V and 5 from J, leaving 25 bases between them. Germline lookup yields CDR1 SEHNR and CDR2 FQNEAQ (reference sequence). This CDR3 is built from 18 residues. CDR3 in DNA: TGTGCCAGCAGCTTCAACTACAACTATGGACACCCAGCTTATGGCTACACCTTC. Encoded protein: CASSFNYNYGHPAYGYTF.

This clonotype was detected ten times or more. The rearrangement links TRBV20-1 to TRBJ1-4; possibly TRBD1 for D (6 bases). This CDR3 region has 16 residues. The germline gives CDR1 DFQATT, CDR2 SNEGSKA (reference sequence). V was trimmed by 3 bases and J by 4 bases, leaving 18 bases between them. CDR3 in DNA: TGCAGTGCTAGTGAGCTAGGGGGGCGAGGTAATGAAAAACTGTTTTTT. It codes for CSASELGGRGNEKLFF.

This clonotype was picked up a small number of times. The chain couples TRBV12-3 or TRBV12-4 to TRBJ1-1; D is undetermined. V was clipped by 5 bases and J by 1 base, with 8 bases between them. The CDR3 extends over 13 amino acids. CDR3 amino acids: CASSGRRNTEAFF. The CDR3 DNA reads TGTGCCAGCAGTGGAAGGAGGAACACTGAAGCTTTCTTT.

This rearrangement joins TRBV2 to TRBJ2-5; 11 bases are shared with TRBD1. The CDR3 has 15 amino acids. V lost 5 bases to trimming and J lost 5 bases; unmatched junction nucleotides: 7. CDR1 and CDR2 (germline): SNHLY, FYNNEI. The CDR3 loop reads CASSLDRGHMETQYF. The CDR3 DNA reads as TGTGCCAGCAGTCTGGACAGGGGGCATATGGAGACCCAGTACTTC.

The V gene is TRBV5-1, the J gene TRBJ2-7; either TRBD1 or TRBD2 may supply D (7 bases each). CDR1 is SGHRS, CDR2 YFSETQ, per germline. The CDR3 spans 15 residues. V was clipped by 2 bases and J by 2 bases, with 14 bases between them. The CDR3 loop is CASSLAGTVAYEQYF. The CDR3 DNA follows: TGCGCCAGCAGCTTAGCGGGGACAGTTGCCTACGAGCAGTACTTC.

This clonotype showed up just a few times. This chain uses TRBV5-1 with TRBJ1-1; TRBD1 aligns across 7 bases. V lost 0 bases to trimming and J lost 4 bases; unmatched junction nucleotides: 3. The CDR3 covers 14 residues. The germline V gene encodes CDR1 SGHRS and CDR2 YFSETQ. CDR3 DNA: TGCGCCAGCAGCTTGGCCGACAGGGCCACTGAAGCTTTCTTT. Its translation: CASSLADRATEAFF. Full variable domain (rest looked up from reference TRBV5-1 and TRBJ1-1): KAGVTQTPRYLIKTRGQQVTLSCSPISGHRSVSWYQQTPGQGLQFLFEYFSETQRNKGNFPGRFSGRQFSNSRSEMNVSTLELGDSALYLCASSLADRATEAFFGQGTRLTVV.

Here the CDR3 reads CASSKAKDAGSGELFF. In DNA form, the CDR3 reads TGTGCCAGCAGCAAAGCGAAGGATGCAGGGTCCGGGGAGCTGTTTTTT. This chain connects TRBV21-1 to TRBJ2-2; TRBD1, the table's D call, lacks a check against the DNA. TRBV21-1 is a documented pseudogene. CDR3 length: 16 amino acids.

This clonotype was observed at least ten times. V is TRBV20-1 and J is TRBJ2-6, with 8 bases that match TRBD1. The CDR3 has 17 amino acids. After removal of 4 bases from V and 0 bases from J, the junction contained 8 bases not matched to a gene. Germline V gene sequence: CDR1 DFQATT, CDR2 SNEGSKA (reference sequence). Here the CDR3 reads CSATHRGDTSGANVLTF. Here the CDR3 DNA reads TGCAGTGCTACTCACAGGGGGGACACCTCTGGGGCCAACGTCCTGACTTTC.

The chain has TRBV2 and TRBJ1-2; 8 bases align to TRBD1. Trimming took 3 bases from V and 6 from J; bases not matched to a gene: 9. The CDR3 runs 15 residues. CDR1 and CDR2 from the germline V gene are SNHLY and FYNNEI. The CDR3 protein is CASSEDQGAGNGYTF. The CDR3 region has the DNA TGTGCCAGCAGTGAGGATCAGGGGGCCGGGAATGGCTACACCTTC.

This clonotype was seen only a few times. The chain couples TRBV24-1 to TRBJ2-4; no definite D call. Germline V lookup: CDR1 KGHDR, CDR2 SFDVKD. The CDR3 is 14 residues long. Trimming took 7 bases from V and 0 from J, leaving 9 bases between them. CDR3 region: CATRVPVAKNIQYF. The CDR3 DNA follows: TGTGCCACCAGAGTACCCGTAGCCAAAAACATTCAGTACTTC.

The V gene is TRBV25-1, the J gene TRBJ1-4, with D maybe TRBD1 (6 bases). The CDR3 runs 16 residues. Looked up from germline, CDR1 is MGHDK and CDR2 is SYGVNS. The germline V and J ends were trimmed by 4 bases and 2 bases, with 14 bases remaining between them. CDR3 region: CASSVRGGTTNEKLFF. The CDR3 region has the DNA TGTGCCAGCAGTGTGCGCGGGGGCACGACTAATGAAAAACTGTTTTTT.

This clonotype was found a few times. The chain couples TRBV29-1 to TRBJ1-2; 8 positions match TRBD1. CDR3 length: 15 residues. The J segment lost 2 bases and the V segment lost 4 bases, leaving 9 bases of the junction unmatched. Per germline, CDR1 SQVTM and CDR2 ANQGSEA. Here the CDR3 reads CSVARGQGPNYGYTF. The CDR3 DNA follows: TGCAGCGTTGCCCGTGGACAGGGACCAAACTATGGCTACACCTTC.

In its sample, this clonotype was seen a few times. This rearrangement joins TRBV20-1 to TRBJ2-4; D ambiguous. The CDR3 spans 13 residues. CDR1 and CDR2 (germline): DFQATT, SNEGSKA (reference sequence). V was trimmed by 5 bases and J by 0 bases, leaving 8 bases between them. DNA for the CDR3: TGCAGTGCTCCAGCCCGAGCCAAAAACATTCAGTACTTC. This gives the protein CSAPARAKNIQYF.

This clonotype has a count of ten or more. In DNA form, the CDR3 reads TGTGCCAGCAGTCGGGTAGGGAGTCGAGAGACCCAGTACTTC. Protein sequence: CASSRVGSRETQYF. V is TRBV27 and J is TRBJ2-5, with D possibly matching TRBD2 (5 bases). The V and J ends lost 5 bases and 4 bases respectively, with 14 bases between them. The CDR3 loop spans 14 amino acids. CDR1 and CDR2 (germline): MNHEY, SMNVEV (reference sequence).

This clonotype was seen just once. The V and J genes are TRBV20-1 and TRBJ2-1; 8 nucleotides line up with TRBD2. With 1 base clipped from V and 3 bases from J, the junction kept 5 bases outside the gene matches. Germline V gene lookup returns CDR1 DFQATT and CDR2 SNEGSKA (reference sequence). There are 15 residues in the CDR3. DNA for the CDR3: TGCAGTGCTAGAGTCCCAGCGGGGGACTACAATGAGCAGTTCTTC. Protein product: CSARVPAGDYNEQFF.

The V call is TRBV20-1, the J call TRBJ2-5, with unresolved D. CDR1 DFQATT and CDR2 SNEGSKA come from the germline V gene (reference sequence). With 1 base removed from V and 3 bases from J, the gap between germline ends came to 9 bases. The CDR3 consists of 13 residues. Here the CDR3 reads CSARGASKETQYF. DNA for the CDR3: TGCAGTGCTAGAGGTGCCAGTAAAGAGACCCAGTACTTC.